This T cell receptor beta chain appears in the sequencing data of a study of cytomegalovirus exposure and HLA in healthy donors. On this clone itself: Its matching antigen is unknown.

Overall study findings and caveats: Among TCR beta chains, those listed as cytomegalovirus-associated numbered about 150.

This CDR3 is built from 15 residues. Trimming shortened V by 4 bases and J by 4 bases, and 13 bases separated the two germline ends. Per the germline V gene, CDR1 is MNHNS and CDR2 is SASEGT. The table came from immunoSEQ multiplex PCR; TCRdb's copy has only in-frame clones and leaves some out. The repertoire includes 100,000 to 150,000 clones, more than 95% of them detected once, and less than 2% sits in the top ten. V is TRBV6-1 and J is TRBJ1-4; D uncertain. The sequencing input was PBMCs. The TCR sequence derives from a man younger than 30 in good health and CMV-seronegative. The CDR3 protein is CASSGSGGNNEKLFF. For the CDR3, the DNA is TGTGCCAGCAGTGGGTCGGGCGGGAATAATGAAAAACTGTTTTTT.